This T cell receptor (beta chain) was captured by sequencing in a study of OX40 agonist ivuxolimab in advanced cancers. Study-level background: The costimulatory receptor OX40 (CD134) was targeted by ivuxolimab, a fully human IgG2 agonistic monoclonal antibody. Intravenous ivuxolimab was administered to patients every 2 weeks at six dose levels: 0.01, 0.1, 0.3, 1.5, 3 and 10 mg/kg. Of the approximately 50 patients in dose escalation, about 20 had hepatocellular carcinoma, around 15 had melanoma, 9 had renal cell carcinoma and 9 had head and neck cancer. In the dose-escalation cohort, roughly 80% of patients were male, and the mean age was about 55 years, with a range of roughly 20 to 79. Prior anti-PD-1, anti-PD-L1 or anti-CTLA-4 therapy was permitted, and checkpoint inhibitors had been received by approximately 39% of dose-escalation patients. Partial responses occurred in three dose-escalation patients: two with cutaneous melanoma and one with hepatocellular carcinoma. Peripheral TCRbeta sequencing was intended to test whether TCR sequence diversity was altered and clonal T-cell expansion was caused by ivuxolimab. The paper covers the monotherapy dose-escalation part of the phase I ivuxolimab trial, which included N ≈ 50 patients. On the study overall, not on this receptor specifically: At doses from 0.1 to 3.0 mg/kg, clonal expansion was seen in both CD4+ and CD8+ blood T cells between baseline and week 6. The antigen specificity of the clonally expanded peripheral T cells was not determined. In the 0.1-3.0 mg/kg groups, partial responders had among the lowest normalized peripheral clonal expansion, particularly in CD8+ T cells. Low levels of normalized T-cell clonal expansion were also seen in some nonresponding patients. After ivuxolimab, CD8+ T cells had more expanded clones than CD4+ T cells on average.

On this clone: Its antigen has not been determined. No much larger clonotype is one base removed from it; base qualities were not supplied.

The trial excluded patients who had a history of autoimmune disease or were on systemic immunosuppression. Peripheral blood for TCR sequencing was collected from all dose cohorts at baseline, on cycle 4 day 1, and on cycle 7 day 1. The samples were drawn from a first-in-human, open-label, multicenter phase I dose-escalation trial of ivuxolimab. Adults with locally advanced or metastatic head and neck squamous cell, hepatocellular, melanoma or renal cell carcinoma were enrolled in the trial. Before TCR sequencing, CD4+ and CD8+ T cells were separately sorted from peripheral blood. For sequencing of the TCRbeta CDR3 region, genomic DNA was extracted from the sorted cells. The immunoSEQ Assay was used to sequence the TCRbeta CDR3 regions. TCRdb mirrors the immuneACCESS table, restricted to in-frame sequences. Some clones are absent from its copies; in checked studies, under half trace to an unresolved V gene, and the reason for the others is unknown. This sample has over 13,000 clones in its table, and 70% to 75% of those were observed once. Roughly 32% of the sample is in the top ten clones.

Specimen: CD4+ or CD8+ T cells sorted from blood, collected in a trial of the OX40 agonist ivuxolimab. The receptor was isolated from an adult with an advanced solid tumor such as melanoma, head and neck, liver or kidney cancer.

This receptor has the CDR3 CASSQPRDTDTQYF. The nucleotides are TGTGCCAGCAGCCAACCCCGAGACACAGATACGCAGTATTTT. The chain links TRBV7-4 with TRBJ2-3; the D gene identity is not certain. Looking up the germline V gene yields CDR1 SGHVT and CDR2 SQSDAQ. V was cut back by 5 bases and J by 2 bases, leaving a gap of 11 bases between them. The CDR3 has 14 amino acids, counting the end cysteine and phenylalanine. Just the 42-base CDR3 DNA is kept, in frame starting at base 1. Outside the CDR3, residues come from the reference TRBV7-4 and TRBJ2-3 proteins, so the full variable domain is: GAGVSQSPRYKVAKRGRDVALRCDSISGHVTLYWYRQTLGQGSEVLTYSQSDAQRDKSGRPSGRFSAERPERSVSTLKIQRTEQGDSAVYLCASSQPRDTDTQYFGPGTRLTVL.